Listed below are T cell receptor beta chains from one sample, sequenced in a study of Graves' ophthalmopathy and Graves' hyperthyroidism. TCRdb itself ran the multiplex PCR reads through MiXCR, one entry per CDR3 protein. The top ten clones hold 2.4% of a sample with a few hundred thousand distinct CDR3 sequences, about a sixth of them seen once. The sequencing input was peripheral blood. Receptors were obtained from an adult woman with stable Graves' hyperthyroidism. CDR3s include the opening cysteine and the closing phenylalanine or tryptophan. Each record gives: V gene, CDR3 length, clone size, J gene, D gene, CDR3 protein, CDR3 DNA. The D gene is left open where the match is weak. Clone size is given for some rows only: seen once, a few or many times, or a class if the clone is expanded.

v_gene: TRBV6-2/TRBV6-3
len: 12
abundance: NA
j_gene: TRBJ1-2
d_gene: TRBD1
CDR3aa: CASKDRGYGYTF
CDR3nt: TGTGCCAGCAAAGACAGGGGCTATGGCTACACCTTC

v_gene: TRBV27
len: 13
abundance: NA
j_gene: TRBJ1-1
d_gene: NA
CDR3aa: CASSAGTLTEAFF
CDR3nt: TGTGCCAGCAGTGCCGGGACCCTCACTGAAGCTTTCTTT

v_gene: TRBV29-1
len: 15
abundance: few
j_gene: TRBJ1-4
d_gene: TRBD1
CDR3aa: CSVRPPGQHNEKLFF
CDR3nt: TGCAGCGTACGCCCCCCGGGACAGCATAATGAAAAACTGTTTTTT

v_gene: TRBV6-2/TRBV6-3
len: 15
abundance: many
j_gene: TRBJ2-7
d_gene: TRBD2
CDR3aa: CASSSDGRAGYEQYF
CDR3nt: TGTGCCAGCAGTTCAGACGGGAGGGCCGGGTACGAGCAGTACTTC

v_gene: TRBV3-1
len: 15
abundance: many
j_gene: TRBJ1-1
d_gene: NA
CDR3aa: CASSQEGKANTEAFF
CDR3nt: TGTGCCAGCAGCCAAGAAGGGAAGGCAAACACTGAAGCTTTCTTT

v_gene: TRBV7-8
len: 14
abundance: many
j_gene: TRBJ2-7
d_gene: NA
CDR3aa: CASSFRQSSYEQYF
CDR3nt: TGTGCCAGCAGCTTTAGACAGAGCTCCTACGAGCAGTACTTC

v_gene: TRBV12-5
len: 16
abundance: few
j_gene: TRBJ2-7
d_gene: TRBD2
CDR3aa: CASGLGLAGNPYEQYF
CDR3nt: TGTGCTAGTGGTTTGGGACTAGCGGGAAATCCCTACGAGCAGTACTTC

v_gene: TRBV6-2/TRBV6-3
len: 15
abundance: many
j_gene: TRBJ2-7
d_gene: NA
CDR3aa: CASSYSYDKGHEQYF
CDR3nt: TGTGCCAGCAGTTACTCTTATGACAAGGGCCACGAGCAGTACTTC

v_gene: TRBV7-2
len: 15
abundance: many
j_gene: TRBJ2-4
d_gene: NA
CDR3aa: CASSLRVGPRNIQYF
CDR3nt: TGTGCCAGCAGCTTAAGGGTGGGACCAAGGAACATTCAGTACTTC

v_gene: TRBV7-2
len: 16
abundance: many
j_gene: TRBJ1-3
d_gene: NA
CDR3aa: CASSLARRLSGNTIYF
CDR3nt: TGTGCCAGCAGCTTAGCCCGACGGCTCTCTGGAAACACCATATATTTT

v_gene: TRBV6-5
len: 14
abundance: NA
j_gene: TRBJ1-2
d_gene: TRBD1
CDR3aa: CASSLAGGSSGYTF
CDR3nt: TGTGCCAGCAGTTTGGCAGGGGGCTCCAGTGGCTACACCTTC

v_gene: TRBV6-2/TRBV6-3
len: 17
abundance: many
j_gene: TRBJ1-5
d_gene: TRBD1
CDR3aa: CASSFPAGTGYNQPQHF
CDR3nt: TGTGCCAGCAGTTTCCCCGCCGGGACAGGTTACAATCAGCCCCAGCATTTT

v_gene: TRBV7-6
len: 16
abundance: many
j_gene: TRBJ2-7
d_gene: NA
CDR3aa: CASSSEGRDGSYEQYF
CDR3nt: TGTGCCAGCAGCTCGGAGGGTCGGGACGGATCATACGAGCAGTACTTC

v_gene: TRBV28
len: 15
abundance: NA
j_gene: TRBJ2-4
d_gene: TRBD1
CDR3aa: CASSTEQGARNIQYF
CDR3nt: TGTGCCAGCAGTACAGAACAGGGGGCGAGGAACATTCAGTACTTC

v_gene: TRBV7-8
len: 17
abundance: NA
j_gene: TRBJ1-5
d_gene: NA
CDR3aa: CASSYPRGAELNQPQHF
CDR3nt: TGTGCCAGCAGCTACCCCCGGGGGGCCGAATTAAATCAGCCCCAGCATTTT

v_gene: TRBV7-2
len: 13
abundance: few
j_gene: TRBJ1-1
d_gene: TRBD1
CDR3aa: CASTGQANTEAFF
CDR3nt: TGTGCCAGCACTGGACAGGCGAACACTGAAGCTTTCTTT

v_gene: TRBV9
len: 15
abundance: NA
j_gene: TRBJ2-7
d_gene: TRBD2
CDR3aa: CASSAAGTTSYEQYF
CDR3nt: TGTGCCAGCAGCGCTGCCGGGACTACCTCCTACGAGCAGTACTTC

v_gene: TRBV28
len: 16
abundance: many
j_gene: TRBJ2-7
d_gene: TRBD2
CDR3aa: CASSENPGGKTYEQYF
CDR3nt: TGTGCCAGCAGCGAAAACCCGGGGGGGAAAACCTACGAGCAGTACTTC

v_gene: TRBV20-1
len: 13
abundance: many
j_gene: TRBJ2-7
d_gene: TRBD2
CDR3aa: CSARTSGRDEQYF
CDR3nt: TGCAGTGCTAGGACTAGCGGGAGGGACGAGCAGTACTTC

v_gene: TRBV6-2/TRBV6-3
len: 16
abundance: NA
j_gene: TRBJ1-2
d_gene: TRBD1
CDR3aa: CASSYSRDRGLDGYTF
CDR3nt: TGTGCCAGCAGTTACTCCCGGGACAGGGGGCTTGACGGCTACACCTTC

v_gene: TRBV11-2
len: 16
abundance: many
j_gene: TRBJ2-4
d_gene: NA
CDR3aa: CASSLEGILAKNIQYF
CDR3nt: TGTGCCAGCAGCTTAGAGGGGATACTAGCCAAAAACATTCAGTACTTC

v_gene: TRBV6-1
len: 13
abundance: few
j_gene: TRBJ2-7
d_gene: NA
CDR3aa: CASIDGAHGEQYF
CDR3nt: TGTGCCAGCATTGATGGGGCTCACGGCGAGCAGTACTTC

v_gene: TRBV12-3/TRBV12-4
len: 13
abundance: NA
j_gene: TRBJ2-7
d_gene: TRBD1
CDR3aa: CASSLRGRYEQYF
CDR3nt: TGTGCCAGCAGTTTAAGGGGGCGGTACGAGCAGTACTTC

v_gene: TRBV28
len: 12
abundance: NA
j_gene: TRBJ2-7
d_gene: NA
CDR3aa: CASTSATYEQYF
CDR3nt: TGTGCCAGCACCTCAGCCACCTACGAGCAGTACTTC

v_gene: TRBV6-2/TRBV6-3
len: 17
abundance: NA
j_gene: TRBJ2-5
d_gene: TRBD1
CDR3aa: CASSYNPGGWDQETQYF
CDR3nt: TGTGCCAGCAGCTACAACCCAGGGGGCTGGGACCAAGAGACCCAGTACTTC

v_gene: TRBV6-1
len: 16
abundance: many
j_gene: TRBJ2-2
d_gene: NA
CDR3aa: CASSEAGTANTGELFF
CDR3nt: TGTGCCAGCAGTGAAGCGGGGACTGCGAACACCGGGGAGCTGTTTTTT

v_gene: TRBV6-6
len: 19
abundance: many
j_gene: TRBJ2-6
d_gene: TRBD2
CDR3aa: CASSNTSGSWTMGANVLTF
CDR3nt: TGTGCCAGCAGTAACACTAGCGGGAGCTGGACCATGGGGGCCAACGTCCTGACTTTC

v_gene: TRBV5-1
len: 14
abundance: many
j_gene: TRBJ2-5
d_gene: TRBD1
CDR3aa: CASSWTGGQETQYF
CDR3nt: TGCGCCAGCAGCTGGACAGGGGGCCAAGAGACCCAGTACTTC

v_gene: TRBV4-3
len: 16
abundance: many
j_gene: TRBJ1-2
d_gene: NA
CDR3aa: CASSQDGREYNYGYTF
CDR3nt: TGCGCCAGCAGCCAAGATGGCAGGGAATATAACTATGGCTACACCTTC

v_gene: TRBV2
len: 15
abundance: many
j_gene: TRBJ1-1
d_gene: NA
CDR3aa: CASSIRSPMNTEAFF
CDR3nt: TGTGCCAGCAGTATAAGGTCTCCTATGAACACTGAAGCTTTCTTT

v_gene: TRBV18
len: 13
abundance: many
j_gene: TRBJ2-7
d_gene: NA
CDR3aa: CASSPVQTYEQYF
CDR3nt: TGTGCCAGCTCACCCGTACAGACCTACGAGCAGTACTTC

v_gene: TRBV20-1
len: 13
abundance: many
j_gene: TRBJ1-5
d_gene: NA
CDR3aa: CSARDLQSQPQHF
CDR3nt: TGCAGTGCTAGAGATTTGCAAAGTCAGCCCCAGCATTTT

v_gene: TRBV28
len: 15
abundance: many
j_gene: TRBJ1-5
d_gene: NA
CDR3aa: CASSTLDRTNQPQHF
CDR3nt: TGTGCCAGCAGTACCCTGGACCGAACTAATCAGCCCCAGCATTTT

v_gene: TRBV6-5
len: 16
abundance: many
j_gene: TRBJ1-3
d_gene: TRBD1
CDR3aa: CASKEVGQASGNTIYF
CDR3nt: TGTGCCAGCAAAGAGGTGGGACAGGCCTCTGGAAACACCATATATTTT

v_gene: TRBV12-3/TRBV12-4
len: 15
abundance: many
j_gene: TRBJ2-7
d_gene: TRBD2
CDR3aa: CASSLGPAGAYEQYF
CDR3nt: TGTGCCAGCAGTTTAGGCCCAGCGGGAGCCTACGAGCAGTACTTC

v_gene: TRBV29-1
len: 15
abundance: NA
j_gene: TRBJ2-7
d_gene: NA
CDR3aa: CSALVGGRDPYEQYF
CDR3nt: TGCAGCGCCCTCGTGGGGGGGCGGGATCCATACGAGCAGTACTTC

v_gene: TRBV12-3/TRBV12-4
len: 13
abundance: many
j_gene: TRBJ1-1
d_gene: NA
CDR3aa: CASSPAMGTEAFF
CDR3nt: TGTGCCAGCAGTCCCGCAATGGGCACTGAAGCTTTCTTT

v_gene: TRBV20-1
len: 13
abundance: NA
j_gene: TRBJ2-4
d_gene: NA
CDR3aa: CSAGDRAGDIKYF
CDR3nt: TGCAGTGCGGGTGACAGGGCGGGGGACATTAAGTACTTC

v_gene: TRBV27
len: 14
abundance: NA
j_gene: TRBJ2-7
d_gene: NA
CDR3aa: CASSLGRRSYEQYF
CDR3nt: TGTGCCAGCAGTTTGGGGCGTCGGTCCTACGAGCAGTACTTC

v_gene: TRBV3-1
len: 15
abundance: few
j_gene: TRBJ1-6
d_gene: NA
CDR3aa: CASSQVAVRGSPLHF
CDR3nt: TGTGCCAGCAGCCAAGTCGCGGTTAGGGGTTCACCCCTCCACTTT

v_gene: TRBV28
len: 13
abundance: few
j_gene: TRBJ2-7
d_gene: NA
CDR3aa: CASNQQGSYEQYF
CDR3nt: TGTGCCAGCAACCAACAGGGAAGCTACGAGCAGTACTTC

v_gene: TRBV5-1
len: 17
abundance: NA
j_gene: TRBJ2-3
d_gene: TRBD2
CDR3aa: CASSSGASGSLTDTQYF
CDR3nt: TGCGCCAGCAGCTCGGGAGCTAGCGGGAGTTTAACAGATACGCAGTATTTT

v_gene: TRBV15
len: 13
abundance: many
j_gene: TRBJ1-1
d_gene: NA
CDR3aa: CATSRDRWGTAFF
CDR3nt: TGTGCCACCAGCAGAGATCGGTGGGGTACAGCTTTCTTT

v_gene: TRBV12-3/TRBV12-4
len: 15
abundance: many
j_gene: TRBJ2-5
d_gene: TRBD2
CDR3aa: CASRLLGTRGETQYF
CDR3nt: TGTGCCAGCAGGCTCCTCGGGACTAGGGGAGAGACCCAGTACTTC

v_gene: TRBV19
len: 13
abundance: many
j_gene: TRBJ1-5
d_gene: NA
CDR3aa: CASSGQGLWPQHF
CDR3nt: TGTGCCAGTAGCGGGCAGGGGCTATGGCCCCAGCATTTT

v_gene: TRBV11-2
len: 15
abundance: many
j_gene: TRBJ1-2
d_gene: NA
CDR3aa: CASSLDRRTASGYTF
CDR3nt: TGTGCCAGCAGCTTAGATAGGAGGACAGCTTCTGGCTACACCTTC

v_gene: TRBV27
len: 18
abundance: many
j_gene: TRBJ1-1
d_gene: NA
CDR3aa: CASSSRFRGGTVNTEAFF
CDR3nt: TGTGCCAGCAGCAGCCGTTTTAGGGGGGGAACGGTGAACACTGAAGCTTTCTTT

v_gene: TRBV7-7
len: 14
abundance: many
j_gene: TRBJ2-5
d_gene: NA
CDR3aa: CASSLNRAQETQYF
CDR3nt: TGTGCTAGCAGCTTAAATAGGGCCCAAGAGACCCAGTACTTC